A selection of T cell receptor beta chains follows, all from one sample in a study of early T cells in non-severe SARS-CoV-2 infection. TCRdb re-called the 5' RACE reads through MiXCR, storing one row per CDR3 protein. The sample contains about 92,000 distinct CDR3 sequences, about 15% of which appear only once. The material sequenced was whole blood. Receptor source: an adult who was a healthcare worker with PCR-confirmed SARS-CoV-2 infection or an uninfected control (not recorded which). The CDR3 runs from the conserved cysteine through the conserved F or W. Each record gives: V gene, J gene, D gene, clone size, CDR3 DNA, CDR3 protein. D genes are given only for firm matches. Clone size, where shown, is once, few, many, or a class for clones that have expanded.

TRBV6-5	TRBJ1-6	NA	few	TGTGCCAGCAGTTACACACTCCAGATCGGGAATTCACCCCTCCACTTT	CASSYTLQIGNSPLHF
TRBV12-3/TRBV12-4	TRBJ2-6	NA	NA	TGTGCCAGCAGCCTACACAGCTCTGGGGCCAACGTCCTGACTTTC	CASSLHSSGANVLTF
TRBV29-1	TRBJ1-1	NA	NA	TGCAGCGTTGGGGGCAGATCTGAAGCTTTCTTT	CSVGGRSEAFF
TRBV3-1	TRBJ1-5	NA	few	TGTGCCAGCAGCCAAGATGGTTGGGGGGATCAGCCCCAGCATTTT	CASSQDGWGDQPQHF
TRBV28	TRBJ2-7	TRBD1	NA	TGTGCCAGCAGTCTCTCCGGGACAGGGATCTACGAGCAGTACTTC	CASSLSGTGIYEQYF
TRBV2	TRBJ1-5	NA	NA	TGTGCCAGCAGTTTATGGGTTAGGGAACCCCAGCATTTT	CASSLWVREPQHF
TRBV6-5	TRBJ2-2	TRBD1	NA	TGTGCCAGCACCCCGACAGGGATTCCCGGGGAGCTGTTTTTT	CASTPTGIPGELFF
TRBV4-1	TRBJ1-1	NA	NA	TGCGCCAGCAGCCAAGATTCTTCCCCTGAAGCTTTCTTT	CASSQDSSPEAFF
TRBV28	TRBJ2-2	NA	few	TGTGCCAGCAGTTTATCGGACAGAGCGAACACCGGGGAGCTGTTTTTT	CASSLSDRANTGELFF
TRBV2	TRBJ1-5	NA	NA	TGTGCCAGCAGATGGACACTCCGTATGGGTCAGCCCCAGCATTTT	CASRWTLRMGQPQHF
TRBV10-2	TRBJ2-2	TRBD2	NA	TGCGCCAGCAGTGAGATTAGCGGGGGGGCGAACACCGGGGAGCTGTTTTTT	CASSEISGGANTGELFF